This is a list of T cell receptor beta chains from one sample in a study of T cells expressing NK-cell markers. One entry per CDR3 protein, without DNA, is what TCRdb gives after re-calling the 5' RACE reads. This sample's clone table lists approximately 460,000 distinct CDR3 sequences. The source material was blood T cells: a sorted CD56 or NKG2C T cell subset, CD4+ or CD8+ T cells, or bulk PBMC T cells (not recorded which). These receptors were collected from a woman between 18 and 75 years old in good health. Each CDR3 is given with its conserved first and last residue.

j_gene | v_gene | len | CDR3aa
TRBJ1-1 | TRBV4-3 | 12 | CASSGAGTEAFF
TRBJ2-5 | TRBV5-5 | 14 | CASRPSWDRETQYF
TRBJ2-1 | TRBV9 | 16 | CASSGIAGGAYNEQFF
TRBJ1-1 | TRBV20-1 | 14 | CSARSPGHSGEAFF
TRBJ1-1 | TRBV12-3/TRBV12-4 | 16 | CASSWRQGAGRTEAFF
TRBJ2-7 | TRBV6-1 | 15 | CASSQGQGRSYEQYF
TRBJ2-7 | TRBV28 | 13 | CASSPTGGGEQYF
TRBJ1-1 | TRBV7-6 | 12 | CASSHWDTEAFF
TRBJ2-7 | TRBV6-2/TRBV6-3 | 15 | CASTFSSGSGVEQYF
TRBJ2-2 | TRBV20-1 | 15 | CSAPPGQGYTGELFF
TRBJ2-2 | TRBV9 | 13 | CASSVGSTGELFF